The 30 T cell receptor beta chains listed next were all sequenced from one sample in a study of blood T cell repertoires in COVID-19. TCRdb's table, derived via immunoSEQ multiplex PCR, lists solely in-frame clones and lacks some. The data show around 150,000 clones, 80% to 90% seen once. Sequenced: peripheral blood. These TCRs come from a man aged 40-49 years with acute or convalescent COVID-19.

CDR3 sequence: CASSVGTDIREYF. In nucleotides, the CDR3 is TGTGCCAGCAGCGTAGGGACAGATATACGGGAGTACTTC. This chain connects TRBV5-5 to TRBJ2-7, with TRBD1 matching 7 bases. Germline V gene lookup returns CDR1 SGHKS and CDR2 YYEKEE (reference sequence). Losses at the gene ends were 4 bases for V and 11 bases for J; bases not matched to a gene: 12. The CDR3 has 13 residues.

J is TRBJ1-2 and V is TRBV3-1 (or the pseudogene TRBV3-2), with 10 bases matching TRBD1. The germline V gene has CDR1 LGHDT and CDR2 YNNKEL (reference sequence). There are 16 residues in the CDR3. V gave up 2 bases and J gave up 4 bases; unmatched junction bases: 7. The CDR3, as DNA: TGTGCCAGCAGCCAAAGTCCGGACAGGGGGTTCTATGGCTACACCTTC. It is translated as CASSQSPDRGFYGYTF.

The rearrangement joins TRBV5-8 to TRBJ1-5; 10 bases align to TRBD1. The CDR3 has 13 residues. The V and J ends lost 3 bases and 10 bases, in that order; junction bases with no gene match: 4. Looked up from germline, CDR1 is SGHTS and CDR2 is YDEGEE. CDR3 protein: CASSWDRGGPQHF. The CDR3 DNA is TGTGCCAGCAGCTGGGACAGGGGAGGCCCCCAGCATTTT.

The genes are TRBV29-1 and TRBJ1-2, with D unresolved. The CDR3 has 11 residues. Per germline, CDR1 SQVTM and CDR2 ANQGSEA. Trimming took 7 bases from V and 8 from J, leaving 14 bases between them. The CDR3 region is CSAPRTGGYTF. The CDR3 nucleotides are TGCAGCGCCCCTAGGACGGGAGGCTACACCTTC.

The CDR3, as DNA: TGTGCCAGCAGTTACTCGAGCGGCCTACTGGGGGAGCAGTACTTC. Encoded protein: CASSYSSGLLGEQYF. The chain links TRBV6-5 to TRBJ2-7; possibly TRBD2 for D (5 bases). V shed 0 bases and J shed 7 bases, with 16 bases lying between them. Germline CDR1 and CDR2: MNHEY and SVGAGI. The CDR3 is made up of 15 amino acids.

The V gene is TRBV30, the J gene TRBJ1-6, with 8 positions matching TRBD1. This CDR3 comprises 14 residues. CDR1 GTSNPN and CDR2 SVGIG come from the germline V gene (reference sequence). The ends lost 5 bases at V and 7 bases at J; junction bases unmatched: 7. The CDR3 region is CAWATGTGNSPLHF. For the CDR3, the DNA is TGTGCCTGGGCAACCGGGACAGGAAATTCACCCCTCCACTTT.

This chain links TRBV4-3 with TRBJ2-1; the D gene is possibly TRBD2 (5 bases). CDR3 size: 16 residues. V lost 1 base to trimming and J lost 0 bases, with 10 bases between them. The germline CDR1 and CDR2 sequences are LGHNA and YSLEER. CDR3 bases: TGCGCCAGCAGCCAAGTGGCAACTAGCTCCTACAATGAGCAGTTCTTC. Amino acid sequence: CASSQVATSSYNEQFF.

The chain links TRBV5-6 to TRBJ1-2; no clear D. The V end was cut by 1 base, the J end by 6 bases, with 10 bases between. Germline assignment: CDR1 SGHDT and CDR2 YYEEEE. This CDR3 is built from 13 residues. CDR3 coding DNA: TGTGCCAGCAGCTTGTCTGACTATAATGGCTACACCTTC. This gives the protein CASSLSDYNGYTF.

A single count supports this clone. The chain couples TRBV5-6 to TRBJ2-7, with TRBD1 as a possible D gene (5 bases). The CDR3 loop spans 12 amino acids. Germline-derived CDR1 and CDR2 are SGHDT and YYEEEE. The ends were cut back, 2 bases at V and 5 bases at J, with 8 bases in the middle. In nucleotides, the CDR3 is TGTGCCAGCAGCTTTTTAGGGGACGAGCAGTACTTC. The encoded protein is CASSFLGDEQYF.

The V and J genes are TRBV5-1 and TRBJ2-2; maybe TRBD2 (5 bases). The CDR3 loop spans 15 amino acids. V lost 2 bases and J 0 bases, leaving 8 bases between the germline ends. The germline V gene has CDR1 SGHRS and CDR2 YFSETQ. In DNA, the CDR3 is TGCGCCAGCAGCTTTACTAGAACGAACACCGGGGAGCTGTTTTTT. As protein: CASSFTRTNTGELFF. The complete variable domain, with remaining parts taken from reference TRBV5-1 and TRBJ2-2, reads KAGVTQTPRYLIKTRGQQVTLSCSPISGHRSVSWYQQTPGQGLQFLFEYFSETQRNKGNFPGRFSGRQFSNSRSEMNVSTLELGDSALYLCASSFTRTNTGELFFGEGSRLTVL.

This clone was picked up one time. The CDR3 ends on some other residue instead of the conserved phenylalanine or tryptophan, so this is likely a read error. The chain joins TRBV12-3 or TRBV12-4 to TRBJ1-2; 8 bases line up with TRBD1. Losses at the gene ends were 6 bases for V and 8 bases for J; bases not matched to a gene: 8. The CDR3 has 13 amino acids. The CDR3: CASSQTGVGGYTL. CDR3 DNA sequence: TGTGCCAGCAGCCAGACAGGGGTCGGAGGCTACACCCTC.

This clone was seen once. This CDR3 reads CASSEVPGGFGYTF. CDR3 coding DNA: TGTGCCAGCAGTGAAGTTCCAGGGGGCTTCGGCTACACCTTC. This chain links TRBV6-1 with TRBJ1-2, with 8 positions matching TRBD1. This CDR3 has 14 residues. From germline, CDR1 is MNHNS and CDR2 SASEGT. The trim removed 1 base at V and 8 bases at J, leaving 6 bases unmatched.

This sequence joins TRBV9 and TRBJ2-6; D is undetermined. The V and J ends lost 4 bases and 4 bases respectively, with 6 bases between them. The CDR3 is 13 amino acids. Germline V gene data show CDR1 as SGDLS and CDR2 as YYNGEE. The CDR3 reads CASSPGGANVLTF. For the CDR3, the DNA is TGTGCCAGCAGCCCCGGGGGGGCCAACGTCCTGACTTTC.

The V call is TRBV4-3, the J call TRBJ2-5; D might be TRBD1 (6 bases). There are 15 residues in the CDR3. CDR1 is LGHNA and CDR2 is YSLEER in the germline V gene. Between the trimmed V and J ends, which lost 1 base and 5 bases, there was a span of 14 bases. The CDR3, as DNA: TGCGCCAGCAGCCAAGGACAGGAGCGTTGGGAGACCCAGTACTTC. Its translation: CASSQGQERWETQYF.

The rearrangement uses TRBV2 and TRBJ1-2; D is possibly TRBD1 (5 bases). Trimming took off 3 bases at V and 1 base at J, with 9 bases between the two ends. The CDR3 is made up of 14 amino acids. Germline assignment: CDR1 SNHLY and CDR2 FYNNEI. CDR3 DNA sequence: TGTGCCAGCAGTGAGGGGGGGAGTAACTATGGCTACACCTTC. Translation: CASSEGGSNYGYTF.

The chain couples TRBV6-5 to TRBJ1-1, with a tentative D call TRBD1 (6 bases). This CDR3 contains 13 residues. Germline CDR1 MNHEY, CDR2 SVGAGI. The V gene lost 11 bases and the J gene lost 3 bases, with 16 bases spanning the gap. Here the CDR3 reads CAGNRAGDTEAFF. For the CDR3, the DNA is TGTGCCGGAAACAGGGCAGGAGACACTGAAGCTTTCTTT.

The chain carries TRBV6-5 and TRBJ2-7; TRBD2 aligns across 8 bases. After removal of 6 bases from V and 0 bases from J, the junction contained 4 bases not matched to a gene. There are 14 residues in the CDR3. The germline V gene has CDR1 MNHEY and CDR2 SVGAGI. Here the CDR3 reads CASRSGGLSYEQYF. Written as DNA, the CDR3 is TGTGCCAGCAGGAGCGGGGGCCTCTCCTACGAGCAGTACTTC.

The chain links TRBV7-2 to TRBJ1-1; TRBD1 is a possible D gene (5 bases). CDR1 SGHTA and CDR2 FQGNSA come from the germline V gene. The germline V and J ends were trimmed by 2 bases and 4 bases, with 11 bases remaining between them. This CDR3 has 14 amino acids. CDR3 bases: TGTGCCAGCAGCTTATTCGGGGGGAGCACTGAAGCTTTCTTT. The encoded protein is CASSLFGGSTEAFF.

This clone was seen more than once but under ten times. The gene calls are TRBV28 and TRBJ2-7; maybe TRBD2 (5 bases). Trimming left V 8 bases short and J 7 bases short, with 12 bases between. In germline, CDR1 is MDHEN, CDR2 SYDVKM. The CDR3 loop spans 11 amino acids. The CDR3 region is CASGVRGEQYF. The CDR3 bases are TGTGCCAGCGGGGTCCGAGGGGAGCAGTACTTC.

The table lists this clone with a count of one. The V call is TRBV5-4, the J call TRBJ2-5, with D perhaps TRBD1 (6 bases). V was clipped by 4 bases and J by 2 bases, with 12 bases between them. The CDR3 loop spans 14 amino acids. Per the germline V gene, CDR1 is SGHNT and CDR2 is YYREEE (reference sequence). CDR3 region: CASSVRDIQETQYF. DNA for the CDR3: TGTGCCAGCAGCGTCCGGGACATACAAGAGACCCAGTACTTC.

The CDR3 DNA reads as TGTGCCAGCAGTTCCCCGAGCCGGTCTGTCGGCTACACCTTC. Residues: CASSSPSRSVGYTF. The chain employs TRBV28 and TRBJ1-2; D gene uncertain. From germline, CDR1 is MDHEN and CDR2 SYDVKM. Between the trimmed V and J ends, which lost 4 bases and 8 bases, there was a span of 17 bases. The length of the CDR3 is 14 residues.

Only a few counts were recorded for this clone. This chain uses TRBV5-1 with TRBJ2-7; 8 bases fit TRBD2. CDR3 length: 15 amino acids. The V gene's germline CDR1 is SGHRS and CDR2 YFSETQ. Trimming at V came to 1 base and at J to 0 bases, leaving 3 bases not matched to a gene. The CDR3 sequence: CASSLQRGTSYEQYF. In DNA, the CDR3 is TGCGCCAGCAGCTTGCAGCGGGGGACCTCCTACGAGCAGTACTTC.

The rearrangement uses TRBV28 and TRBJ2-7; 7 bases map to TRBD1. Germline assignment: CDR1 MDHEN and CDR2 SYDVKM. This CDR3 is built from 14 residues. V gave up 9 bases and J gave up 0 bases; unmatched junction bases: 8. The CDR3 DNA reads TGTGCCAGTGAGAGACAGGGAAGCTCCTACGAGCAGTACTTC. As protein: CASERQGSSYEQYF.

V gene TRBV6-5 combines with J gene TRBJ2-7; 8 nucleotides match TRBD1. The CDR3 contains 15 residues. Germline lookup yields CDR1 MNHEY and CDR2 SVGAGI. V trimming: 7 bases; J trimming: 3 bases; junction bases outside the gene matches: 11. CDR3 bases: TGTGCCAGCACCCCCCTGTTGACAGGGGACTACGAGCAGTACTTC. Translating it yields CASTPLLTGDYEQYF.

The chain couples TRBV30 to TRBJ1-3, with D hard to call. Germline lookup yields CDR1 GTSNPN and CDR2 SVGIG (reference sequence). The ends were cut back, 5 bases at V and 2 bases at J, with 10 bases in the middle. The CDR3 spans 13 residues. The CDR3 protein is CAWGGLTGNTIYF. The CDR3 DNA sequence: TGTGCCTGGGGCGGACTGACTGGAAACACCATATATTTT.

This rearrangement joins TRBV5-8 to TRBJ2-5; 10 nucleotides match TRBD1. The CDR3 is made up of 16 amino acids. The germline gives CDR1 SGHTS, CDR2 YDEGEE. The junction had 9 bases not matched to a gene; V was cut back by 4 bases and J by 3 bases. The CDR3 here is CASSPIPGQGKETQYF. Written as DNA, the CDR3 is TGTGCCAGCAGCCCAATCCCGGGACAGGGGAAAGAGACCCAGTACTTC.

The chain links TRBV3-1 (or the pseudogene TRBV3-2) to TRBJ2-3, with 10 bases fitting TRBD2. The CDR3 is made up of 14 amino acids. Trimming at V came to 5 bases and at J to 10 bases, leaving 9 bases not matched to a gene. Germline V gives CDR1 LGHDT, CDR2 YNNKEL (reference sequence). CDR3 amino acids: CASSSLAGEGSQYF. In DNA, the CDR3 is TGTGCCAGCAGCTCCCTAGCGGGGGAGGGGTCGCAGTATTTT.

The J gene is TRBJ1-1, the V gene TRBV18; a weak D match, TRBD1 (5 bases). The CDR3 covers 13 residues. V was trimmed by 3 bases and J by 3 bases, leaving 8 bases between them. Per the germline V gene, CDR1 is KGHSH and CDR2 is LQKENI. CDR3 in amino acids: CASSPATDTEAFF. The CDR3, as DNA: TGTGCCAGCTCACCGGCGACAGACACTGAAGCTTTCTTT.

V gene TRBV28 combines with J gene TRBJ2-2; 8 bases match TRBD1. Per germline, CDR1 MDHEN and CDR2 SYDVKM. The CDR3 extends over 16 amino acids. The J segment lost 6 bases and the V segment lost 4 bases, leaving 10 bases of the junction unmatched. The CDR3 is CASSSYGQGIPGELFF. In DNA form, the CDR3 reads TGTGCCAGCAGTTCCTATGGACAGGGTATACCCGGGGAGCTGTTTTTT.

V gene TRBV6-5 combines with J gene TRBJ1-1; D gene unclear. The germline CDR1 and CDR2 sequences are MNHEY and SVGAGI. The CDR3 runs to 13 residues. V was clipped by 2 bases and J by 5 bases, with 9 bases between them. As DNA, the CDR3 is TGTGCCAGCAGTTACACCTCGGGGACTGAAGCTTTCTTT. Protein: CASSYTSGTEAFF.